What follows is one T cell receptor beta chain and its context. The CDR3 is 16 amino acids. The V and J ends lost 5 bases and 0 bases respectively, with 14 bases between them. Germline loops: CDR1 MDHEN, CDR2 SYDVKM. TCRdb independently ran MiXCR on the 5' RACE reads; one entry per CDR3 protein. The repertoire holds 30,000 or so distinct CDR3 sequences, with more than 7.5% as singletons. These data belong to a study of chronic HIV infection and antiretroviral therapy. Sequencing was carried out using peripheral blood. The chain joins TRBV28 to TRBJ1-5; no definite D call. This TCR came from an adult who had HIV and had not received antiretroviral therapy, or was an uninfected healthy control (not recorded which). The CDR3 sequence is CASSQRAPYSNQPQHF. For the CDR3, the DNA is TGTGCCAGCAGTCAAAGGGCACCTTATAGCAATCAGCCCCAGCATTTT.